These 26 T cell receptor beta chains share one sample of origin, sequenced in a study of shared clonotypes between healthy human individuals. Clones were sequenced by immunoSEQ multiplex PCR, and TCRdb holds only the in-frame ones, with some missing. The sample includes around 1.5 million clones, 95% to 99% of them seen just once. The sequenced material came from naive CD4+ T cells sorted from blood. Subset specified: CD45RA+ positively selected. The receptors shown here come from a man aged 30 to 45 in good health.

V usage is TRBV9 and J usage is TRBJ2-2, with 8 bases lining up with TRBD2. Germline V gene data show CDR1 as SGDLS and CDR2 as YYNGEE. This CDR3 spans 15 amino acids. With V trimmed by 0 bases and J by 4 bases, 2 bases remained unmatched. DNA for the CDR3: TGTGCCAGCAGCGTAGCTAGCGGGTTCACCGGGGAGCTGTTTTTT. Translating it yields CASSVASGFTGELFF.

J is TRBJ1-1 and V is TRBV5-1; perhaps TRBD1 as D (5 bases). The V end was cut by 3 bases, the J end by 5 bases, with 14 bases between. Germline V gene data show CDR1 as SGHRS and CDR2 as YFSETQ. The CDR3 contains 14 residues. In DNA form, the CDR3 reads TGCGCCAGCAGCTCGGGCAGGACAAAAACTGAAGCTTTCTTT. Translating it yields CASSSGRTKTEAFF.

The J gene is TRBJ2-3, the V gene TRBV6-4; tentatively, D is TRBD2 (9 bases). Per germline, CDR1 MRHNA and CDR2 SNTAGT. Trimming shortened V by 3 bases and J by 4 bases, and 14 bases separated the two germline ends. The CDR3 is 15 amino acids. CDR3 sequence: CASSDLAGQADTQYF. The CDR3 DNA follows: TGTGCCAGCAGTGATCTAGCGGGACAGGCAGATACGCAGTATTTT.

CDR3: CASSISGSNLVEQFF. CDR3 bases: TGTGCCAGCAGTATAAGCGGGAGTAACCTCGTCGAGCAGTTCTTC. The J gene is TRBJ2-1, the V gene TRBV14, with TRBD2 matching 8 bases. This CDR3 region has 15 residues. After removal of 6 bases from V and 10 bases from J, the junction contained 14 bases not matched to a gene. Germline values: CDR1 SGHDN, CDR2 FVKESK.

The chain recombines TRBV28 with TRBJ2-7, with 11 bases aligning to TRBD2. V was pared by 2 bases and J by 3 bases, with 9 bases of the junction left unmatched. From germline, CDR1 is MDHEN and CDR2 SYDVKM. This CDR3 has 17 amino acids. CDR3 nucleotide sequence: TGTGCCAGCAGTTTAGTCCTTGGGACTAGCGGCCGCTACGAGCAGTACTTC. This translates into CASSLVLGTSGRYEQYF.

The chain uses TRBV19 and TRBJ1-5; D gene ambiguous. With 7 bases removed from V and 5 bases from J, the gap between germline ends came to 18 bases. Germline lookup yields CDR1 LNHDA and CDR2 SQIVND (reference sequence). The CDR3 runs to 15 residues. DNA for the CDR3: TGTGCCAGTACCTCCTCAGACAACATATATCAGCCCCAGCATTTT. It specifies CASTSSDNIYQPQHF.

The chain has TRBV6-5 and TRBJ2-5; TRBD1 is a possible D gene (7 bases). CDR3 size: 16 residues. V was shortened by 0 bases and J by 0 bases, with 11 bases between the two germline ends. CDR1 and CDR2 from the germline V gene are MNHEY and SVGAGI. CDR3 nucleotides: TGTGCCAGCAGTTACTCGCGGGGACAGTACCAAGAGACCCAGTACTTC. Amino acids: CASSYSRGQYQETQYF.

The chain recombines TRBV4-1 with TRBJ2-2; D unclear. This CDR3 has 12 residues. The V end lost 5 bases, the J end lost 5 bases, and 6 bases lay between the germline ends. Germline values: CDR1 MGHRA, CDR2 YSYEKL. The CDR3 loop is CASSYRTGELFF. The CDR3 DNA reads as TGCGCCAGCAGCTACCGGACCGGGGAGCTGTTTTTT.

The chain employs TRBV11-3 and TRBJ1-1; possible D gene TRBD1, 6 bases. Germline V gives CDR1 SGHNT, CDR2 YENEEA. CDR3 size: 13 residues. The V and J ends lost 5 bases and 11 bases respectively, with 18 bases between them. The CDR3 bases are TGTGCCAGCAGCCCACGGGGGCGCAGTAAGGCTTTCTTT. Protein product: CASSPRGRSKAFF.

The V gene is TRBV10-2, the J gene TRBJ2-1, with TRBD2 matching 8 bases. Losses at the gene ends were 0 bases for V and 7 bases for J; bases not matched to a gene: 8. The CDR3 spans 16 residues. Germline CDR1 and CDR2: WSHSY and SAAADI. CDR3 coding DNA: TGCGCCAGCAGTGAGTCGGGGCTAGCGGGTGGGAATGAGCAGTTCTTC. Translation gives CASSESGLAGGNEQFF.

The chain links TRBV29-1 to TRBJ2-1; D is unresolved. This CDR3 is built from 14 residues. Germline V CDR1 and CDR2: SQVTM, ANQGSEA. With 2 bases removed from V and 3 bases from J, the gap between germline ends came to 11 bases. The chain's CDR3 is CSVEWPGHYNEQFF. The CDR3 region has the DNA TGCAGCGTTGAATGGCCGGGCCACTACAATGAGCAGTTCTTC.

The chain carries TRBV2 and TRBJ1-5; D is unclear. CDR1 is SNHLY and CDR2 is FYNNEI in the germline V gene. The length of the CDR3 is 14 residues. Trimming cost V 2 bases and J 7 bases, with 12 bases left between them. Written as DNA, the CDR3 is TGTGCCAGCAGTGAATTGAGAAGGGAACAGCCCCAGCATTTT. Translated: CASSELRREQPQHF.

The chain uses TRBV18 and TRBJ2-3; D could derive from TRBD1 or TRBD2 (5 bases each). This CDR3 contains 14 residues. Between the trimmed V and J ends, which lost 6 bases and 0 bases, there was a span of 10 bases. Germline V gives CDR1 KGHSH, CDR2 LQKENI. The CDR3 nucleotides read TGTGCCAGCTCTCATGGGGGTAGCACAGATACGCAGTATTTT. Protein product: CASSHGGSTDTQYF.

The chain couples TRBV4-3 to TRBJ2-3, with 12 nucleotides matching TRBD2. The CDR3 is made up of 17 amino acids. V lost 3 bases and J lost 8; bases outside the gene matches: 12. Per the germline V gene, CDR1 is LGHNA and CDR2 is YSLEER. CDR3 residues: CASSQGLTSGGMGTQYF. In nucleotides, the CDR3 is TGCGCCAGCAGCCAGGGGCTGACTAGCGGGGGAATGGGTACGCAGTATTTT.

This chain uses TRBV28 with TRBJ2-5, with TRBD2 identical over 14 bases. Germline lookup yields CDR1 MDHEN and CDR2 SYDVKM. Germline trimming cut 1 base from V and 7 bases from J; bases unmatched to any gene: 8. The CDR3 consists of 17 residues. The CDR3 nucleotides are TGTGCCAGCAGTTTATTGGGACTAGCGGGAGTGGGATCGACCCAGTACTTC. This translates into CASSLLGLAGVGSTQYF.

This rearrangement joins TRBV4-3 to TRBJ2-1, with 7 positions matching TRBD1. There are 16 residues in the CDR3. The germline V gene has CDR1 LGHNA and CDR2 YSLEER. The V segment lost 3 bases and the J segment 2 bases; nucleotides outside the gene matches: 7. The CDR3 loop is CASSQLLQGAYNEQFF. As DNA, the CDR3 is TGCGCCAGCAGCCAGCTCCTCCAGGGGGCCTACAATGAGCAGTTCTTC.

This chain links TRBV6-1 with TRBJ1-5; D unresolved. This CDR3 region has 15 residues. The germline V gene has CDR1 MNHNS and CDR2 SASEGT. V lost 5 bases, J lost 3 bases, and 14 bases lay in between. The CDR3 is CASSTDPASNQPQHF. The DNA of the CDR3 is TGTGCCAGCAGTACAGACCCAGCTTCCAATCAGCCCCAGCATTTT.

CDR3 DNA sequence: TGTGCCAGCAGCCTTCGGACAGCCTACGAGCAGTACTTC. Amino acids: CASSLRTAYEQYF. The rearrangement joins TRBV11-3 to TRBJ2-7; tentative D call: TRBD1 (6 bases). Germline V lookup: CDR1 SGHNT, CDR2 YENEEA. The germline V and J ends were trimmed by 5 bases and 2 bases, with 10 bases remaining between them. The CDR3 runs 13 residues.

About this clone: Additional DNA sequences in this sample encode the identical CDR3. The chain is built from TRBV5-1 and TRBJ1-2; TRBD1 is a possible D gene (5 bases). Deletions cut 0 bases from V and 4 bases from J, with 7 bases between. The CDR3 has 13 amino acids. Per germline, CDR1 SGHRS and CDR2 YFSETQ. The CDR3 nucleotides are TGCGCCAGCAGCTTGGTGCAGGGCTATGGCTACACCTTC. It yields the protein CASSLVQGYGYTF.

CDR3 sequence reads: CASSYSGGPGYEQYF. The CDR3 DNA reads as TGTGCCAGCAGTTATAGCGGAGGCCCTGGATACGAGCAGTACTTC. The gene calls are TRBV6-5 and TRBJ2-7, with D maybe TRBD2 (6 bases). CDR3 length: 15 amino acids. The V end was cut by 3 bases, the J end by 4 bases, with 16 bases between. Germline lookup yields CDR1 MNHEY and CDR2 SVGAGI.

V gene TRBV28 combines with J gene TRBJ2-1; D might be TRBD2 (6 bases). This CDR3 has 13 amino acids. Germline-derived CDR1 and CDR2 are MDHEN and SYDVKM. The germline V and J ends were trimmed by 5 bases and 7 bases, with 12 bases remaining between them. The CDR3 spells CASSVLARNEQFF. CDR3 coding DNA: TGTGCCAGCAGTGTTCTAGCGCGGAATGAGCAGTTCTTC.

The chain recombines TRBV2 with TRBJ2-7, with D possibly called TRBD1 or TRBD2 (6 bases each). This CDR3 contains 16 residues. Trimming took 8 bases from V and 6 from J, leaving 26 bases between them. Germline-derived CDR1 and CDR2 are SNHLY and FYNNEI. The CDR3 DNA follows: TGTGCCAGCGGCGACAGGTCGGCGGGACGGGGAGGCGAGCAGTACTTC. It encodes CASGDRSAGRGGEQYF.

This chain links TRBV11-2 with TRBJ2-1; possibly TRBD1 or TRBD2 for D (5 bases each). Trimming took 1 base from V and 12 from J, leaving 19 bases between them. The germline gives CDR1 SGHAT, CDR2 FQNNGV. The CDR3 covers 15 residues. CDR3 region: CASSLGPLPTGGQFF. In nucleotides, the CDR3 is TGTGCCAGCAGCTTAGGCCCCCTTCCCACAGGAGGGCAGTTCTTC. Full variable domain (outside the CDR3, taken from reference TRBV11-2 and TRBJ2-1): EAGVAQSPRYKIIEKRQSVAFWCNPISGHATLYWYQQILGQGPKLLIQFQNNGVVDDSQLPKDRFSAERLKGVDSTLKIQPAKLEDSAVYLCASSLGPLPTGGQFFGPGTRLTVL.

The genes are TRBV19 and TRBJ2-3; D is possibly TRBD1 (7 bases). The CDR3 has 14 amino acids. Germline CDR1 reads LNHDA; CDR2 reads SQIVND (reference sequence). Trimming cost V 7 bases and J 4 bases, with 15 bases left between them. CDR3 protein: CASMQGGGADTQYF. CDR3 nucleotide sequence: TGTGCCAGTATGCAGGGGGGCGGCGCAGATACGCAGTATTTT.

This clone occurred once. The chain combines TRBV15 with TRBJ2-7; D ambiguous. CDR3 size: 14 residues. CDR1 LNHNV and CDR2 YYDKDF come from the germline V gene (reference sequence). V shed 0 bases and J shed 2 bases, with 8 bases lying between them. CDR3 region: CATSRDRVTYEQYF. The CDR3 region has the DNA TGTGCCACCAGCAGAGATCGGGTTACCTACGAGCAGTACTTC.

The V and J genes are TRBV6-6 and TRBJ2-1, with D tentatively TRBD1 or TRBD2 (5 bases each). This CDR3 is 14 amino acids long. Germline values: CDR1 MNHNY, CDR2 SVGAGI (reference sequence). With 0 bases removed from V and 8 bases from J, the gap between germline ends came to 11 bases. The CDR3 region is CASSYSSGQHEQFF. The CDR3, as DNA: TGTGCCAGCAGTTACTCGAGCGGACAACATGAGCAGTTCTTC.